Below, 5 T cell receptor beta chains from the same sample are listed, as sequenced in a study of cytomegalovirus exposure and HLA in healthy donors. A multiplex PCR was run with 60 Vbeta primers and 13 Jbeta primers. Generated by immunoSEQ multiplex PCR, the TCRdb table keeps only in-frame clones and is missing some. Of approximately 97,000 clones in the sample, roughly 60% are singletons; the top ten hold approximately 4.3%. Material for sequencing was PBMCs. The receptor set was obtained from a human donor in good health.

The chain has TRBV15 and TRBJ2-1; tentatively, D is TRBD1 (5 bases). Germline V gene lookup returns CDR1 LNHNV and CDR2 YYDKDF (reference sequence). V was cut by 8 bases and J by 7 bases, with 12 bases left in between. CDR3 length: 12 amino acids. The chain's CDR3 is CATAIQENEQFF. In DNA form, the CDR3 reads TGTGCCACCGCAATACAGGAGAATGAGCAGTTCTTC.

This clone showed up just once. The chain couples TRBV11-2 to TRBJ1-6; 8 bases align to TRBD1. V was clipped by 1 base and J by 7 bases; unmatched bases: 9. Germline loops: CDR1 SGHAT, CDR2 FQNNGV. The CDR3 is 17 residues long. The CDR3 is CASSLGPGGPLNSPLHF. Here the CDR3 DNA reads TGTGCCAGCAGCTTAGGGCCAGGGGGCCCCTTAAATTCACCCCTCCACTTT.

This clone has more than one count but fewer than ten. The chain links TRBV6-1 to TRBJ2-7; TRBD2 aligns across 11 bases. V lost 2 bases, J lost 6 bases, and 21 bases stayed unmatched. Germline CDR1 and CDR2: MNHNS and SASEGT. The CDR3 loop spans 20 amino acids. CDR3 sequence: CASSELAGTSGPGGNGEQYF. Written as DNA, the CDR3 is TGTGCCAGCAGTGAACTGGCCGGGACTAGCGGCCCCGGGGGTAACGGCGAGCAGTACTTC.

The V gene is TRBV19, the J gene TRBJ2-3, with a possible D match to TRBD1 (6 bases). CDR1 is LNHDA, CDR2 SQIVND, per germline (reference sequence). Trimming took 8 bases from V and 4 from J, leaving 13 bases between them. CDR3 length equals 13 residues. The CDR3 DNA follows: TGTGCCAGTTGGCCAGGGGCGCCAGATACGCAGTATTTT. Translated, it gives CASWPGAPDTQYF. The full variable domain, completed using reference TRBV19 and TRBJ2-3, is DGGITQSPKYLFRKEGQNVTLSCEQNLNHDAMYWYRQDPGQGLRLIYYSQIVNDFQKGDIAEGYSVSREKKESFPLTVTSAQKNPTAFYLCASWPGAPDTQYFGPGTRLTVL.

The chain combines TRBV2 with TRBJ2-5; 9 nucleotides align to TRBD2. CDR1 is SNHLY, CDR2 FYNNEI, per germline. The CDR3 totals 14 residues. V shed 6 bases and J 7 bases; nucleotides not matched to a gene: 9. The CDR3 loop is CASREVAGVATQYF. The CDR3 bases are TGTGCCAGCAGAGAGGTAGCGGGAGTCGCGACCCAGTACTTC.